This TCR beta chain was identified during a study of T-cell memory formation after mild COVID-19. Study-wide findings and caveats: Researchers report contracting CD4+ clones mostly in CM and EM, with CD8+ clones in EMRA. The pre-infection memory compartment contained some responding clones, suggesting cross-reactive memory joined. Whereas later expanders leaned CD4+, clones contracting day 15 to 85 showed a balanced CD4/CD8 makeup.

CDR3 length: 14 amino acids. The germline V gene encodes CDR1 SGHVS and CDR2 FNYEAQ. V shed 3 bases and J 2 bases; nucleotides not matched to a gene: 3. It was 5'RACE with constant-segment primers that produced the TCR alpha and TCR beta cDNA libraries, which carried sample barcodes and UMIs. A single record per CDR3 protein comes from TCRdb applying MiXCR to the 5' RACE reads. This sample has 110,000 to 150,000 distinct CDR3 sequences, with 11% to 15% found just once. This clonotype was observed a handful of times. Its antigen is undetermined. Material for sequencing was PBMCs or a T cell subset sorted from them (not recorded which). This chain joins TRBV7-6 and TRBJ2-5, with 7 positions matching TRBD2. The clonotype originates from an adult woman who had mild COVID-19 (a few samples of this study predate the infection). Cell type and time point are not known. CDR3 sequence reads: CASSFEGGQETQYF. The CDR3 bases are TGTGCCAGCAGCTTTGAGGGAGGGCAAGAGACCCAGTACTTC.